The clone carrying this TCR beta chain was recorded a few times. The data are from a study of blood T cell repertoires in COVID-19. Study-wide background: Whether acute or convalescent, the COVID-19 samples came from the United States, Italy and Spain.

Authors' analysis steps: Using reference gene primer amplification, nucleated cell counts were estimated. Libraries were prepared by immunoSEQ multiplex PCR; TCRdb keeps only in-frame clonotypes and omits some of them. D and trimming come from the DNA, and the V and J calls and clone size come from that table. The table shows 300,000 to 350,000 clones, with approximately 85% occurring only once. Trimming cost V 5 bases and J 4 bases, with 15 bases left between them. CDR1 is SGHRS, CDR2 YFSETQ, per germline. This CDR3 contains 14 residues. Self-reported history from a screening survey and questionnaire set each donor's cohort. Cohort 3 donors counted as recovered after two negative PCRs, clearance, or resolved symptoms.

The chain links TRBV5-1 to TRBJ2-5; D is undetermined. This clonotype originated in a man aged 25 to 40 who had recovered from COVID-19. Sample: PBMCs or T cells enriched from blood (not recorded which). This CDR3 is CASSKRSGGETQYF. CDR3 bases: TGCGCCAGCAGTAAACGGTCAGGTGGAGAGACCCAGTACTTC.